This T cell receptor (beta chain) comes out of a study of blood T cells in healthy people across ages. This clonotype was counted at least ten times. The target antigen is unknown. A second PCR, run for roughly 7 to 11 cycles, used a sample-barcoded 5' primer plus a J-beta primer mix. MiXCR, run by TCRdb on the 5' RACE reads, gives a single entry per CDR3 protein. This table holds 800,000 or so distinct CDR3 sequences, around 68% found once. Regarding the study as a whole: It was held that diversity estimates obtained from one million T cells represented underestimates. A roughly linear fall in TCR beta diversity per million T cells was seen with increasing age.

V lost 5 bases and J 3 bases, leaving 14 bases between the germline ends. This CDR3 is built from 14 residues. The TCR originated in a man aged 25-40 years in good health. The chain carries TRBV12-3 or TRBV12-4 and TRBJ2-7; D tentatively fits TRBD1 or TRBD2 (5 bases each). Input material: blood. The CDR3 sequence is CASSTPGTDYEQYF. Here the CDR3 DNA reads TGTGCCAGCAGTACCCCAGGGACCGACTACGAGCAGTACTTC.